The 14 T cell receptor beta chains presented below share a single source sample, sequenced in a study of blood T cell repertoires in COVID-19. This table comes from immunoSEQ multiplex PCR, and its TCRdb copy is limited to in-frame clones, with some not included. This table holds more than 150,000 clones, under 85% found once. The sample comprised peripheral blood. The receptors derive from a man in his 70s who had recovered from COVID-19.

This clone was seen a few times. This rearrangement joins TRBV10-1 to TRBJ2-2, with 11 bases that match TRBD2. Germline V gene sequence: CDR1 WNHNN, CDR2 SYGVQD (reference sequence). J gave up 5 bases and V 6 bases, and 20 bases lay outside the gene matches. CDR3 length equals 20 residues. The CDR3: CASSPNSGTGLAGGTGELFF. The DNA for the CDR3 is TGCGCCAGCAGCCCTAATTCCGGGACAGGCCTAGCGGGAGGTACCGGGGAGCTGTTTTTT.

The chain links TRBV6-2 or TRBV6-3 to TRBJ2-7; 8 bases fit TRBD2. This CDR3 is built from 19 residues. Germline-derived CDR1 and CDR2 are MNHEY and SVGEGT. Losses at the gene ends were 2 bases for V and 0 bases for J; bases not matched to a gene: 15. The CDR3 DNA reads as TGTGCCAGCAGTTACGTCGGTTTGTCTAGCGGGTATATCTCCTACGAGCAGTACTTC. Its translation is CASSYVGLSSGYISYEQYF.

The chain employs TRBV5-4 and TRBJ2-1; 12 positions match TRBD2. This CDR3 spans 15 amino acids. Trimming at V came to 4 bases and at J to 5 bases, leaving 4 bases not matched to a gene. CDR1 is SGHNT, CDR2 YYREEE, per germline (reference sequence). CDR3 protein: CASSIGLAGNNEQFF. CDR3 nucleotide sequence: TGTGCCAGCAGCATCGGACTAGCGGGAAACAATGAGCAGTTCTTC. The full variable domain, completed using reference TRBV5-4 and TRBJ2-1, is ETGVTQSPTHLIKTRGQQVTLRCSSQSGHNTVSWYQQALGQGPQFIFQYYREEENGRGNFPPRFSGLQFPNYSSELNVNALELDDSALYLCASSIGLAGNNEQFFGPGTRLTVL.

The V call is TRBV27, the J call TRBJ2-2; TRBD1 aligns across 8 bases. The CDR3 runs to 16 residues. V dropped 6 bases and J dropped 4; count of bases not matched to a gene: 10. Germline-derived CDR1 and CDR2 are MNHEY and SMNVEV (reference sequence). CDR3 region: CASRSDWTGFTGELFF. The DNA of the CDR3 is TGTGCCAGCAGGTCAGACTGGACAGGGTTCACCGGGGAGCTGTTTTTT.

This sequence joins TRBV6-2 or TRBV6-3 and TRBJ2-7; 8 positions agree with TRBD1. Germline CDR1 and CDR2: MNHEY and SVGEGT. The CDR3 length is 16 residues. Unmatched junction bases numbered 13, after V lost 6 bases and J lost 3 bases. CDR3 in amino acids: CASSVDREKDFYEQYF. The CDR3 coding sequence is TGTGCCAGCAGCGTGGACAGGGAAAAAGACTTCTACGAGCAGTACTTC.

This clone was picked up a small number of times. J is TRBJ2-2 and V is TRBV29-1, with TRBD2 identical over 8 bases. J was trimmed by 1 base and V by 6 bases; bases with no gene match: 4. Germline loops: CDR1 SQVTM, CDR2 ANQGSEA. This CDR3 has 14 amino acids. In nucleotides, the CDR3 is TGCAGCGTGCCCGGGACTAGGAACACCGGGGAGCTGTTTTTT. It translates to CSVPGTRNTGELFF.

Only one count was recorded for this clone. J is TRBJ2-7 and V is TRBV28, with 14 bases identical to TRBD2. The CDR3 has 15 amino acids. The V segment lost 5 bases and the J segment 7 bases; nucleotides outside the gene matches: 7. Looked up from germline, CDR1 is MDHEN and CDR2 is SYDVKM. DNA of the CDR3: TGTGCCAGCAGTCCAAGACTAGCGGGAGGGGGGGAGCAGTACTTC. Its protein is CASSPRLAGGGEQYF.

The chain has TRBV25-1 and TRBJ2-1, with D perhaps TRBD1 (6 bases). Germline V CDR1 and CDR2: MGHDK, SYGVNS. V gave up 1 base and J gave up 7 bases, with 14 bases separating them. This CDR3 comprises 15 residues. In DNA form, the CDR3 reads TGTGCCAGCAGTGAATCGCGTAGGGGGTTGAATGAGCAGTTCTTC. The encoded protein is CASSESRRGLNEQFF.

The chain carries TRBV10-2 and TRBJ2-1; TRBD2 matches at 11 bases. The germline CDR1 and CDR2 sequences are WSHSY and SAAADI. V was pared by 3 bases and J by 6 bases, with 10 bases of the junction left unmatched. This CDR3 spans 17 amino acids. This CDR3 reads CASSDPATSGSANEQFF. The CDR3 DNA reads TGCGCCAGCAGTGACCCGGCAACTAGCGGGAGCGCCAATGAGCAGTTCTTC.

The chain uses TRBV5-5 and TRBJ1-1; D is undetermined. The germline V gene encodes CDR1 SGHKS and CDR2 YYEKEE (reference sequence). The CDR3 totals 13 residues. Trimming removed 4 bases at V and 4 bases at J, with 11 bases between. This chain's CDR3 is CASSPRRFTEAFF. DNA for the CDR3: TGTGCCAGCAGCCCCCGGCGGTTCACTGAAGCTTTCTTT.

For the CDR3, the DNA is TGTGCCAGCAGCTTCCGGACAGGGGGCCTAGAGACCCAGTACTTC. This encodes CASSFRTGGLETQYF. The genes are TRBV7-3 and TRBJ2-5; 11 bases fit TRBD1. The CDR3 consists of 15 residues. V lost 3 bases, J lost 4 bases, and 4 bases stayed unmatched. The germline CDR1 and CDR2 sequences are SGHTA and FQGTGA.

This sequence joins TRBV6-5 and TRBJ2-1, with D tentatively TRBD1 (5 bases). Between the trimmed V and J ends, which lost 6 bases and 9 bases, there was a span of 12 bases. CDR1 and CDR2 from the germline V gene are MNHEY and SVGAGI. The CDR3 is 12 amino acids. The CDR3 here is CASRTRVGEQFF. For the CDR3, the DNA is TGTGCCAGCAGGACCAGGGTCGGTGAGCAGTTCTTC.

This clone has a handful of counts. The V gene is TRBV7-9, the J gene TRBJ2-7, with 10 nucleotides matching TRBD2. With V trimmed by 5 bases and J by 2 bases, 12 bases remained unmatched. The germline gives CDR1 SEHNR, CDR2 FQNEAQ (reference sequence). CDR3 length equals 17 residues. The CDR3 spells CASSPILGLADTYEQYF. The CDR3 DNA is TGTGCCAGCAGCCCAATCCTAGGACTAGCGGATACCTACGAGCAGTACTTC.

V and J are TRBV6-5 and TRBJ1-6, with TRBD1 matching 7 bases. This CDR3 has 15 residues. With V trimmed by 6 bases and J by 10 bases, 12 bases remained unmatched. Germline CDR1 reads MNHEY; CDR2 reads SVGAGI. CDR3 sequence reads: CASSLTDRVGSPLHF. The CDR3 coding sequence is TGTGCCAGCAGCCTCACTGACAGGGTCGGGTCACCCCTCCACTTT.